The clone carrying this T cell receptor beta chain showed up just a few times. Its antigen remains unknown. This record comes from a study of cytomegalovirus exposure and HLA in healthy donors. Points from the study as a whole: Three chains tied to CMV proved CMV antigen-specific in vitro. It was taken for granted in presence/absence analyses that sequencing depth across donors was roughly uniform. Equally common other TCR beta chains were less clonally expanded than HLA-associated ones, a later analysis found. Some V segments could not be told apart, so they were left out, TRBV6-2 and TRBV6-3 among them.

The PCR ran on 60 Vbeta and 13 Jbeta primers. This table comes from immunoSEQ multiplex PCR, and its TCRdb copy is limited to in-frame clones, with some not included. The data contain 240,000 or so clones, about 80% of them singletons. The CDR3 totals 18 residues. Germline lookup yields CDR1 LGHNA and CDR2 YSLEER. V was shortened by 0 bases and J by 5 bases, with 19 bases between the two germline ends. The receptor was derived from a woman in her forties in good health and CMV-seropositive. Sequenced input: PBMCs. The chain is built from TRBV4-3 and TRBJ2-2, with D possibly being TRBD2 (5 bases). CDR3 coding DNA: TGCGCCAGCAGCCAAGACGTAAATAGGGCATCGGGGACCGGGGAGCTGTTTTTT. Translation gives CASSQDVNRASGTGELFF.